These T cell receptor beta chains were read from a single sample in a study of cytomegalovirus exposure and HLA in healthy donors. Libraries were prepared by immunoSEQ multiplex PCR; TCRdb keeps only in-frame clonotypes and omits some of them. This sample has around 49,000 clones; about 90% occur once, and the top ten carry around 1.4%. The sample consisted of PBMCs. These receptors all stem from a man in his late teens or twenties in good health and CMV-seronegative. Each CDR3 is given with its conserved first and last residue. Fields, in order: J gene, V gene, clone size, D gene, CDR3 DNA, CDR3 protein. The D gene is left open where the match is weak. Clone size is stated in some rows and not others, as once, few, many or a class when expanded.

TRBJ2-1	TRBV6-5	NA	TRBD1	TGTGCCAGCAGTTACGGGACAGATTCCTACAATGAGCAGTTCTTC	CASSYGTDSYNEQFF
TRBJ1-5	TRBV7-9	NA	NA	TGTGCCAGCAGCCCCGGGGGGGGGAATCAGCCCCAGCATTTT	CASSPGGGNQPQHF
TRBJ1-4	TRBV6-6	NA	NA	TGTGCCAGCAGGCGACAGATAGCAACTAATGAAAAACTGTTTTTT	CASRRQIATNEKLFF
TRBJ2-1	TRBV18	NA	TRBD1	TGTGCCAGCTCACCCGTTACCGGGACAGGGACCTACAATGAGCAGTTCTTC	CASSPVTGTGTYNEQFF
TRBJ2-1	TRBV30	NA	TRBD2	TGTGCCTGGAGTATCCGGGGGGACAATGAGCAGTTCTTC	CAWSIRGDNEQFF
TRBJ1-5	TRBV18	once	NA	TGTGCCAGCTCACCATCAGGGAAAGGCAATCAGCCCCAGCATTTT	CASSPSGKGNQPQHF
TRBJ2-5	TRBV5-1	once	TRBD1	TGCGCCAGCACCCTGACAGGGGGGGGGAACCAAGAGACCCAGTACTTC	CASTLTGGGNQETQYF
TRBJ2-7	TRBV6-4	NA	TRBD2	TGTGCCATGGGACTAGCGGGACCTAGCTCCTACGAGCAGTACTTC	CAMGLAGPSSYEQYF
TRBJ2-3	TRBV7-6	NA	TRBD1	TGTGCCAGCAGCTTATATCGGCAGGGGGTCACAGATACGCAGTATTTT	CASSLYRQGVTDTQYF
TRBJ1-2	TRBV18	NA	TRBD1	TGTGCCAGCTCACCAACAGGGGACTATGGCTACACCTTC	CASSPTGDYGYTF
TRBJ2-1	TRBV7-8	few	TRBD1	TGTGCCAGCAACCCGGACAGGGCGACCAATGAGCAGTTCTTC	CASNPDRATNEQFF
TRBJ2-1	TRBV5-4	NA	TRBD2	TGTGCCAGCAGAGAAACGGCTAGCGGGCCCTACAATGAGCAGTTCTTC	CASRETASGPYNEQFF
TRBJ2-3	TRBV6-1	few	NA	TGTGCCAGCAGTGACACAGCTTCCACAGATACGCAGTATTTT	CASSDTASTDTQYF
TRBJ2-1	TRBV4-2	NA	NA	TGTGCCAGCGGTCTGGCAGGCAATGAGCAGTTCTTC	CASGLAGNEQFF
TRBJ2-7	TRBV13	NA	NA	TGTGCCAGCAGCTCCACCAACAGGGCCTACGAGCAGTACTTC	CASSSTNRAYEQYF